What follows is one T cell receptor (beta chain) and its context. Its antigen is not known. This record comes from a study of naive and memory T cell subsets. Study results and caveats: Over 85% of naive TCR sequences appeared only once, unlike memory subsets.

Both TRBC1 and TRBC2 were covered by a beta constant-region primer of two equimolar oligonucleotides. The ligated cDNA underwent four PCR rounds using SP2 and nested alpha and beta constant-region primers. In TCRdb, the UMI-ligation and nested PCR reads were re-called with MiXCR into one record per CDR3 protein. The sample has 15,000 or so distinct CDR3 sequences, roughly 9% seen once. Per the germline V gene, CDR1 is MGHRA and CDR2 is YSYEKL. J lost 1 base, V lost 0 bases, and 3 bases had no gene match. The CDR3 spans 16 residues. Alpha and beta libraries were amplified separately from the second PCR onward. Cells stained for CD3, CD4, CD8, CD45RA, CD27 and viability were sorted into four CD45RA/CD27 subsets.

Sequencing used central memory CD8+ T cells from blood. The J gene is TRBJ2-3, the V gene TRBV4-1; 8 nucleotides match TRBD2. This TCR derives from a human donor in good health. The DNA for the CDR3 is TGCGCCAGCAGCCAAGATACAGCGGGAGGCACAGATACGCAGTATTTT. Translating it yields CASSQDTAGGTDTQYF.